The rows below give T cell receptor beta chains drawn from one sample of a study of CD8+ T cells in alopecia areata. Sequenced by immunoSEQ multiplex PCR; TCRdb stores in-frame clones only, minus some. The table shows around 180,000 clones, with 60% occurring only once. The material sequenced was CD4+ T cells sorted from blood, taken at week 24, from a patient treated with tofacitinib. Receptors originate from a human donor with alopecia areata. Both conserved end residues are part of each CDR3. D genes are given only for firm matches. Not all rows give a size; the values are once, few, many and, for expanded clones, a class.

v_gene	len	d_gene	abundance	j_gene	CDR3nt	CDR3aa
TRBV6-5	14	TRBD2	-	TRBJ2-3	TGTGCCAGCAGGGGACTAGAGAACACAGATACGCAGTATTTT	CASRGLENTDTQYF
TRBV5-6	14	-	-	TRBJ2-2	TGTGCCAGCCTACGGACAAAGAACACCGGGGAGCTGTTTTTT	CASLRTKNTGELFF
TRBV5-1	15	TRBD2	-	TRBJ2-7	TGCGCCAGCAGCTTGGAGGCTAGCGGCTCCTACGAGCAGTACTTC	CASSLEASGSYEQYF
TRBV6-5	15	-	few	TRBJ2-1	TGTGCCAGCAGTTATCGGGGTCCTCGGGACAATGAGCAGTTCTTC	CASSYRGPRDNEQFF
TRBV29-1	14	TRBD2	-	TRBJ2-1	TGCAGCGTTGATCCTAGCGGGGTTTACAATGAGCAGTTCTTC	CSVDPSGVYNEQFF
TRBV29-1	16	-	-	TRBJ2-2	TGCAGCGTTGAAGAGGTGGGCAGGGCCAACACCGGGGAGCTGTTTTTT	CSVEEVGRANTGELFF
TRBV30	16	-	-	TRBJ1-2	TGTGCCTGGAGTTCCTCTTTAACAGGGAGTAACTATGGCTACACCTTC	CAWSSSLTGSNYGYTF
TRBV4-3	15	-	-	TRBJ1-1	TGCGCCAGCAGCCAAGAACATGTAGGGAACACTGAAGCTTTCTTT	CASSQEHVGNTEAFF
TRBV30	15	TRBD2	-	TRBJ2-5	TGTGCCTGGAGCCAGGGACTAGCGGGGCTCGAGACCCAGTACTTC	CAWSQGLAGLETQYF
TRBV29-1	10	-	-	TRBJ1-2	TGCAGCATTCAGGGGAATGGCTACACCTTC	CSIQGNGYTF
TRBV4-1	12	TRBD1	-	TRBJ2-4	TGCGCCAGCAGGGGACAGGGAAACATTCAGTACTTC	CASRGQGNIQYF
TRBV6-1	13	-	-	TRBJ1-2	TGTGCCAGCAGTCAAGGGCAGGGGTATGGCTACACCTTC	CASSQGQGYGYTF
TRBV29-1	15	TRBD2	-	TRBJ2-3	TGCAGTGTTGGAGGTAGCGGGGGCCCCACAGATACGCAGTATTTT	CSVGGSGGPTDTQYF
TRBV19	13	-	few	TRBJ2-7	TGTGCCAGTAGTATTGGGTCGGAATACGAGCAGTACTTC	CASSIGSEYEQYF
TRBV29-1	14	-	-	TRBJ2-3	TGCAGCGTTGAGCCCAGTATGAACGCAGATACGCAGTATTTT	CSVEPSMNADTQYF
TRBV4-3	13	-	-	TRBJ1-1	TGCGCCAGCAGCCAAGGAGGGAGCACTGAAGCTTTCTTT	CASSQGGSTEAFF
TRBV10-3	12	-	-	TRBJ1-1	TGTGCCATCAGTGACGGGGCGACTGAAGCTTTCTTT	CAISDGATEAFF
TRBV6-5	13	-	-	TRBJ2-3	TGTGCCAGCGCCCCTCCCCTCACAGATACGCAGTATTTT	CASAPPLTDTQYF
TRBV5-1	11	TRBD2	-	TRBJ2-7	TGCGCCAGCAGAGCGGGAGTCGAGCAGTACTTC	CASRAGVEQYF
TRBV30	13	-	-	TRBJ1-5	TGTGCCTGGAGTATGGGATCTTTAGAGCCCCAGCATTTT	CAWSMGSLEPQHF
TRBV5-1	15	-	-	TRBJ1-3	TGCGCCAGCAGCTTGGAAGCAGACTCTGGAAACACCATATATTTT	CASSLEADSGNTIYF
TRBV5-1	14	TRBD1	once	TRBJ2-2	TGCGCCAGCAGCGTGGACAGGGGGCGCGGGGAGCTGTTTTTT	CASSVDRGRGELFF
TRBV5-1	15	TRBD1	many	TRBJ1-1	TGCGCCAGCAGCTTGAGGGGGCGCGAGAACACTGAAGCTTTCTTT	CASSLRGRENTEAFF
TRBV6-5	14	TRBD1	few	TRBJ2-7	TGTGCCAGCAGACCTAGGACAGGGCTCTACGAGCAGTACTTC	CASRPRTGLYEQYF
TRBV29-1	11	-	-	TRBJ2-1	TGCAGCGTTGAGGGGGTCGGTGAGCAGTTCTTC	CSVEGVGEQFF
TRBV6-5	14	-	-	TRBJ1-1	TGTGCCAGCAGCCGCCCCGGAAGGGACACTGAAGCTTTCTTT	CASSRPGRDTEAFF
TRBV29-1	12	-	-	TRBJ2-7	TGCAGCGTGAGCGGGCTATACTACGAGCAGTACTTC	CSVSGLYYEQYF
TRBV19	16	TRBD1	few	TRBJ2-3	TGTGCCAGTAAGGTTGGTGGGCAGGGGGTTACAGATACGCAGTATTTT	CASKVGGQGVTDTQYF
TRBV7-7	20	-	-	TRBJ1-2	TGTGCCAGCAGCTTCACTACCCACCGAAAGGACCGGGTCGTCGACTATGGCTACACCTTC	CASSFTTHRKDRVVDYGYTF
TRBV5-1	16	TRBD1	-	TRBJ2-3	TGCGCCAGCAGCTTTGCCGGGACAGGGGGCGCGAATACGCAGTATTTT	CASSFAGTGGANTQYF
TRBV10-2	11	-	-	TRBJ2-3	TGCGCCAGCAGTGGGGGGGATACGCAGTATTTT	CASSGGDTQYF
TRBV5-6	12	-	-	TRBJ1-1	TGTGCCAGCAGCCCTGGGACAACTGAAGCTTTCTTT	CASSPGTTEAFF
TRBV6-1	12	-	-	TRBJ2-7	TGTGCCAGCAGGGCTTCCTCCTACGAGCAGTACTTC	CASRASSYEQYF
TRBV5-1	12	TRBD1	once	TRBJ1-1	TGCGCCAGCAGCTTGGGGGACAGGGGAGCTTTCTTT	CASSLGDRGAFF
TRBV5-5	16	-	few	TRBJ2-2	TGTGCCAGCAGCTTGAATGCGGGGCCGAACACCGGGGAGCTGTTTTTT	CASSLNAGPNTGELFF
TRBV30	13	-	-	TRBJ1-1	TGTGCCTGGAGTGGCAAAGGGGTAACTGAAGCTTTCTTT	CAWSGKGVTEAFF
TRBV2	13	-	-	TRBJ1-2	TGTGCCAGCAGTCCCCGCAGGGCTGATGGCTACACCTTC	CASSPRRADGYTF
TRBV7-2	14	TRBD2	-	TRBJ2-3	TGTGCCAGCAGCCCTCGGACTAGCGGGGATACGCAGTATTTT	CASSPRTSGDTQYF
TRBV30	15	TRBD1	-	TRBJ2-2	TGTGCCTGGAGTGTGGTACAGGGGGGCACCGGGGAGCTGTTTTTT	CAWSVVQGGTGELFF
TRBV7-2	13	-	-	TRBJ2-5	TGTGCCAGCAGCTTAGCAGGGGAAGGGACCCAGTACTTC	CASSLAGEGTQYF
TRBV11-2	12	-	-	TRBJ1-2	TGTGCCAGTTGGAGCGTAGACTATGGCTACACCTTC	CASWSVDYGYTF
TRBV29-1	12	TRBD1	few	TRBJ1-2	TGCAGCGCAACAGGGGGAGGCTATGGCTACACCTTC	CSATGGGYGYTF
TRBV20-1	11	-	-	TRBJ2-3	TGCAGTGCTAGCCCGCCAAATACGCAGTATTTT	CSASPPNTQYF
TRBV29-1	14	TRBD1	-	TRBJ1-5	TGCAGCGATACCACAGGGGGTAGAATGGAGCCCCAGCATTTT	CSDTTGGRMEPQHF
TRBV28	12	-	-	TRBJ2-7	TGTGCCAGCAGTTTATCCAGCTACGAGCAGTACTTC	CASSLSSYEQYF
TRBV20-1	11	TRBD1	-	TRBJ1-1	TGCAGTGCTGCCGGGACAGGCGACGCTTTCTTT	CSAAGTGDAFF
TRBV7-9	15	-	-	TRBJ1-2	TGTGCCAGCAGCGCTGCTGGGGTTGCCAGCGGTGGCTACACCTTC	CASSAAGVASGGYTF
TRBV29-1	13	-	-	TRBJ1-2	TGCAGCGTTCTGGGAGGCGGGATCTATGGCTACACCTTC	CSVLGGGIYGYTF
TRBV11-2	14	-	once	TRBJ2-5	TGTGCCAGCAGCGACTCAGGGGTTGGGGAGACCCAGTACTTC	CASSDSGVGETQYF
TRBV4-1	15	-	few	TRBJ2-4	TGCGCCAGCAGCCAAGAGTCGCTGGACGGACTTCTTCAGTACTTC	CASSQESLDGLLQYF
TRBV30	18	-	-	TRBJ2-1	TGTGCCTGGAGTGTAGGGCCCCTGCGGGCCAGCTCCTACAATGAGCAGTTCTTC	CAWSVGPLRASSYNEQFF
TRBV27	13	-	-	TRBJ2-3	TGTGCCAGCAGTACACCTGCTCGTGCTACGCAGTATTTT	CASSTPARATQYF
TRBV5-6	15	-	few	TRBJ2-6	TGTGCCAGCAGCTTGGAAGGCCCTGGGGCCAACGTCCTGACTTTC	CASSLEGPGANVLTF
TRBV27	13	-	-	TRBJ1-5	TGTGCCAGCAGTTTGACACTCAATCAGCCCCAGCATTTT	CASSLTLNQPQHF
TRBV9	15	-	-	TRBJ1-6	TGTGCCAGCAGCGTAGGGGGCTCCTATAATTCACCCCTCCACTTT	CASSVGGSYNSPLHF
TRBV5-1	12	-	few	TRBJ2-3	TGCGCCAGCAGCCAGGACAGTGGTACGCAGTATTTT	CASSQDSGTQYF
TRBV9	14	TRBD1	-	TRBJ1-2	TGTGCCAGCAGCGTAGCTGGACAGGGGTACGGCTACACCTTC	CASSVAGQGYGYTF
TRBV9	14	-	-	TRBJ2-3	TGTGCCAGCAGCGTAGGTCTTTTTTCGACTACGCAGTATTTT	CASSVGLFSTTQYF
TRBV29-1	13	TRBD1	few	TRBJ2-7	TGCAGCGTCGCTGACAGGGGGCAGAACGAGCAGTACTTC	CSVADRGQNEQYF